Listed below are T cell receptor beta chains from one sample, sequenced in a study of blood T cell repertoires in COVID-19. The protocol was immunoSEQ multiplex PCR, while the TCRdb copy is restricted to in-frame clones and leaves out a portion. In the table there are around 42,000 clones, around nine tenths of which are singletons. Sequencing was performed on peripheral blood. Every receptor here comes from a human donor in a cohort sampled during active COVID-19. CDR3s include the opening cysteine and the closing phenylalanine or tryptophan. A D gene is named only where the DNA matches it firmly. Size values are once, few and many counts, or a class for expanded clones, and some rows have none.

d_call j_call v_call clone_size cdr3_nt cdr3_aa
- TRBJ2-5 TRBV10-1 - TGCGCCAGCAGCCGGAGCAGAAATGTCGGGGAGACCCAGTACTTC CASSRSRNVGETQYF
TRBD2 TRBJ2-1 TRBV27 - TGTGCCAGCAGTTCCGGGACTAGCTCCTACAATGAGCAGTTCTTC CASSSGTSSYNEQFF
- TRBJ2-5 TRBV6-1 - TGTGCCAGCAGTGAACGGGGAGAGACCCAGTACTTC CASSERGETQYF
- TRBJ1-6 TRBV11-2 once TGTGCCAGCAGCTTATATCTCGATTCACCCCTCCACTTT CASSLYLDSPLHF
- TRBJ2-1 TRBV7-2 - TGTGCCAGCAGCGCTAAATACAATGAGCAGTTCTTC CASSAKYNEQFF
TRBD1 TRBJ2-2 TRBV6-4 - TGTGCCGGAACCTTCGGGACAGGTGATACCGGGGAGCTGTTTTTT CAGTFGTGDTGELFF
- TRBJ1-5 TRBV6-1 - TGTGCCAGCAGTGAAGCGGGGGGTTCTTATAGCAATCAGCCCCAGCATTTT CASSEAGGSYSNQPQHF
- TRBJ2-7 TRBV6-5 - TGTGCCAGCAGGAGGGCCAGTTCACCCGAGCAGTACTTC CASRRASSPEQYF
TRBD2 TRBJ2-7 TRBV7-8 once TGTGCCAGCAGCCTAGGGACTAGCGGGAGTCGGGGAGAGCAGTACTTC CASSLGTSGSRGEQYF
TRBD2 TRBJ2-5 TRBV29-1 once TGCAGCGTTGTGACTAGCGGCAAAGAGACCCAGTACTTC CSVVTSGKETQYF
- TRBJ1-2 TRBV7-9 - TGTGCCAGCAGCTTAGCGCTTCCGGAGAGGAATGGCTACACCTTC CASSLALPERNGYTF
TRBD2 TRBJ2-1 TRBV4-1 few TGCGCCAGCAGCCAAGGGACTAGCGGGAGCTATGAGCAGTTCTTC CASSQGTSGSYEQFF
TRBD1 TRBJ1-2 TRBV18 - TGTGCCAGCTCACCCCTTGAGAAGGGGGCGGCTGGCTACACCTTC CASSPLEKGAAGYTF
- TRBJ2-5 TRBV28 - TGTGCCAGCAGCCTGACAGGTGGGGAGACCCAGTACTTC CASSLTGGETQYF
TRBD1 TRBJ1-2 TRBV5-1 few TGCGCCAGCAGCTTGGCCGGACAGGGCGATCGTTTTGGCTACACCTTC CASSLAGQGDRFGYTF
- TRBJ1-1 TRBV4-1 - TGCGCCAGCAGCCGAAGACAGGAAACCGACACTGAAGCTTTCTTT CASSRRQETDTEAFF
- TRBJ1-1 TRBV27 - TGTGCCAGCAGTTTGTTGCAGGCCTCTGAAGCTTTCTTT CASSLLQASEAFF
- TRBJ2-3 TRBV7-3 - TGTGCCAGCAGCCCAAAGGGGGTGGGAGATACGCAGTATTTT CASSPKGVGDTQYF
TRBD1 TRBJ1-5 TRBV11-2 - TGTGCCAGCAGACAAATCCCAAGGGGACAGGGGCAAAATCAGCCCCAGCATTTT CASRQIPRGQGQNQPQHF
TRBD1 TRBJ2-7 TRBV24-1 - TGTGCCACCAGTGACAACTCCGGGACAGCCAGGCACTTC CATSDNSGTARHF
- TRBJ1-1 TRBV19 - TGTGCCAGTACTCAGGCTGCGAACACTGAAGCTTTCTTT CASTQAANTEAFF
TRBD1 TRBJ2-3 TRBV5-1 - TGCGCCAGCAGCTTGGACAGGGGGCCTTCAGATACGCAGTATTTT CASSLDRGPSDTQYF
TRBD1 TRBJ2-7 TRBV7-9 few TGTGCCAGCAGCTTCCGGGACAGGGTCTACGAGCAGTACTTC CASSFRDRVYEQYF
- TRBJ2-3 TRBV4-1 - TGCGCCAGCAGCCAACAGGCACAGGTCGGTCCCACAGATACGCAGTATTTT CASSQQAQVGPTDTQYF
- TRBJ1-4 TRBV6-5 - TGTGCCAGCAGTCTCCCGGGACTTGAAAAACTGTTTTTT CASSLPGLEKLFF
TRBD1 TRBJ2-5 TRBV24-1 - TGTGCCACCAGTGACTTGAGGGACAGCTTGCCGACCCAGTACTTC CATSDLRDSLPTQYF
- TRBJ2-1 TRBV6-5 - TGTGCCAGCTGCCGGGGGAGCACCTACAATGAGCAGTTCTTC CASCRGSTYNEQFF
- TRBJ2-6 TRBV28 - TGTGCCAGCAGCTCTTACTCTGGGGCCAACGTCCTGACTTTC CASSSYSGANVLTF
TRBD2 TRBJ2-5 TRBV11-3 - TGTGCCAGCAGCTTAAGGACTAGCGGGAATAAAGAGACCCAGTACTTC CASSLRTSGNKETQYF
- TRBJ2-2 TRBV2 - TGTGCCAGCAGGCATAGAACCGGGGAGCTGTTTTTT CASRHRTGELFF
- TRBJ1-3 TRBV9 - TGTGCCAGCAGCGCCGACACGACCTCTGGAAACACCATATATTTT CASSADTTSGNTIYF
TRBD1 TRBJ2-7 TRBV6-1 once TGTGCCAGCAGTGATGACAGGGTCAACGAGCAGTACTTC CASSDDRVNEQYF
TRBD1 TRBJ1-4 TRBV14 - TGTGCCAGCAGCCAAGGAGGTACAGGGGCGGGGGAAAAACTGTTTTTT CASSQGGTGAGEKLFF
TRBD2 TRBJ2-3 TRBV29-1 - TGCAGCGTTGAAGATGGGCGGACTAGCGGGAGTTCAGATACGCAGTATTTT CSVEDGRTSGSSDTQYF
- TRBJ2-7 TRBV10-2 - TGCGCCAGCAGTGATTGGCGGTCCGGGTCCTACGAGCAGTACTTC CASSDWRSGSYEQYF